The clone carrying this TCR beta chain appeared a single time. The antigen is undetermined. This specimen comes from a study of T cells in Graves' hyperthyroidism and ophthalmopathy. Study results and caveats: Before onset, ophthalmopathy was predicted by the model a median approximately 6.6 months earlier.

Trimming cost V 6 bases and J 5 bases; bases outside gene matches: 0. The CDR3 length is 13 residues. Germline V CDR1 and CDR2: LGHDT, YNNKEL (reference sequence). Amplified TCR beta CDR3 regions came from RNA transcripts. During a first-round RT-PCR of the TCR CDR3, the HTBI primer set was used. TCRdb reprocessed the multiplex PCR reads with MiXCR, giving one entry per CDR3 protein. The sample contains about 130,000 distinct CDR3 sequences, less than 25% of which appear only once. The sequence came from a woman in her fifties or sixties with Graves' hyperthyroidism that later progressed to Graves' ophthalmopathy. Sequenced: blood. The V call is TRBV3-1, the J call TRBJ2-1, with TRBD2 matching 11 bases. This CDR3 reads CASRTSGDNEQFF. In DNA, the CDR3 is TGTGCCAGCAGGACTAGCGGGGACAATGAGCAGTTCTTC.